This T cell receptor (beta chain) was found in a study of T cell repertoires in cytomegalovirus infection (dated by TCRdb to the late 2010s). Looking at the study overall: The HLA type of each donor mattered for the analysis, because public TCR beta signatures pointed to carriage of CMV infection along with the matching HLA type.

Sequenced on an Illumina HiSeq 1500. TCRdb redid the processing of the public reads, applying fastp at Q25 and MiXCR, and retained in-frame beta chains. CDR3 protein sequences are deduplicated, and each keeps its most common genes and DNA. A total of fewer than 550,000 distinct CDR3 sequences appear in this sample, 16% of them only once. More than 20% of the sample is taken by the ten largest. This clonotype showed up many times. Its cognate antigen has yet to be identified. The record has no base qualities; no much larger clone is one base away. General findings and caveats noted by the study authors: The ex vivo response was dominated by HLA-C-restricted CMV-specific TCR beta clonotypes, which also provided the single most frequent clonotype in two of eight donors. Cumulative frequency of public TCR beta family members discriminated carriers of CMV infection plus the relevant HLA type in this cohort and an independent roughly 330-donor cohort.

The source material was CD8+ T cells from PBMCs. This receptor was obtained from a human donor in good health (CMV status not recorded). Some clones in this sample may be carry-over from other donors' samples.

The DNA sequence is TGTGCCAGCAGCTTAGGTGGACAGAATGAGCAGTTCTTC. It translates to CASSLGGQNEQFF. Recombination connected TRBV7-8 to TRBJ2-1, and perhaps TRBD1 as D gene, on 6 matching bases. CDR1 and CDR2 were assigned from the germline V gene as SGHVS and FQNEAQ. Deletion took 1 base off V and 7 bases off J, with a span of 8 bases between the germline ends. The CDR3 starts with the cysteine, ends with the phenylalanine, and has 13 residues. Left in the record is the CDR3 DNA by itself, 39 bases read in frame from the first base.